The 22 T cell receptor beta chains listed next were all sequenced from one sample in a study of identical twins. Using its own MiXCR run on the 5' RACE reads, TCRdb lists one record per CDR3 protein. Of 690,000 or so distinct CDR3 sequences listed, 8.6% were seen once; the top ten hold 0.75% to 1%. The same sample was also studied in work on yellow fever vaccine responses in identical twins.

Sequencing was done on a sample of PBMCs. The receptors originated from a woman in her late teens or twenties in good health.

This clonotype has at least ten counts. The chain is built from TRBV12-3 or TRBV12-4 and TRBJ2-7; D ambiguous. The CDR3 spans 16 residues. The ends were cut back, 0 bases at V and 2 bases at J, with 14 bases in the middle. CDR3 nucleotide sequence: TGTGCCAGCAGTTTAGCGACCGGCAGAGGACCCTACGAGCAGTACTTC. Amino acids: CASSLATGRGPYEQYF.

This clonotype was found many times. V usage is TRBV20-1 and J usage is TRBJ2-7; perhaps TRBD2 as D (6 bases). V lost 1 base and J 2 bases, leaving 9 bases between the germline ends. CDR1 DFQATT and CDR2 SNEGSKA come from the germline V gene (reference sequence). The CDR3 loop spans 13 amino acids. CDR3 sequence: CSARGLGTYEQYF. Here the CDR3 DNA reads TGCAGTGCTAGAGGACTAGGCACCTACGAGCAGTACTTC.

V usage is TRBV20-1 and J usage is TRBJ2-3; perhaps TRBD2 as D (7 bases). The CDR3 contains 14 residues. The V gene lost 5 bases and the J gene lost 4 bases, with 16 bases spanning the gap. The germline V gene has CDR1 DFQATT and CDR2 SNEGSKA (reference sequence). The CDR3 spells CSAGHPRGPDTQYF. The DNA of the CDR3 is TGCAGTGCTGGCCACCCGCGGGGGCCAGATACGCAGTATTTT.

The rearrangement links TRBV27 to TRBJ2-4, with 10 nucleotides matching TRBD1. CDR3 length equals 17 residues. Germline trimming cut 7 bases from V and 2 bases from J; bases unmatched to any gene: 11. Germline CDR1 MNHEY, CDR2 SMNVEV (reference sequence). CDR3 bases: TGTGCCAGCATCGGAAGACAGGGGGCTGGGACCAAAAACATTCAGTACTTC. The encoded protein is CASIGRQGAGTKNIQYF.

This clonotype was seen more than once but under ten times. The V gene is TRBV6-1, the J gene TRBJ2-7; D might be TRBD2 (5 bases). Between the trimmed V and J ends, which lost 5 bases and 0 bases, there was a span of 17 bases. The germline gives CDR1 MNHNS, CDR2 SASEGT. This CDR3 has 16 amino acids. The CDR3 DNA reads TGTGCCAGCAGTAAACATGAAGGGAGCGTCTCCTACGAGCAGTACTTC. Translated, it gives CASSKHEGSVSYEQYF.

This clonotype came up many times. The chain links TRBV11-1 to TRBJ2-1; TRBD2 matches at 7 bases. CDR3 length equals 18 residues. V trimming: 5 bases; J trimming: 2 bases; junction bases outside the gene matches: 15. The germline CDR1 and CDR2 sequences are SGHAT and FQDESV (reference sequence). In DNA form, the CDR3 reads TGTGCCAGCAGCCACCCTGACCTGCGGGAGAATCCCTACAATGAGCAGTTCTTC. It encodes CASSHPDLRENPYNEQFF.

This clonotype was seen at least ten times. J is TRBJ1-2 and V is TRBV5-1; possible D gene TRBD1, 6 bases. The length of the CDR3 is 13 residues. Trimming stripped 4 bases from V and 7 bases from J, with 14 bases between. Per germline, CDR1 SGHRS and CDR2 YFSETQ. For the CDR3, the DNA is TGCGCCAGCAGCACAAACAGGGAGTCTGGCTACACCTTC. Translating it yields CASSTNRESGYTF. The variable domain in full, completed from reference TRBV5-1 and TRBJ1-2, reads KAGVTQTPRYLIKTRGQQVTLSCSPISGHRSVSWYQQTPGQGLQFLFEYFSETQRNKGNFPGRFSGRQFSNSRSEMNVSTLELGDSALYLCASSTNRESGYTFGSGTRLTVV.

This clonotype appeared a few times. The chain combines TRBV7-8 with TRBJ2-3; 8 bases are a match to TRBD2. The CDR3 is 15 residues long. V gave up 3 bases and J gave up 2 bases; unmatched junction bases: 4. Germline V CDR1 and CDR2: SGHVS, FQNEAQ. The CDR3 reads CASSFGLAFTDTQYF. CDR3 sequence (DNA): TGTGCCAGCAGCTTCGGACTAGCCTTCACAGATACGCAGTATTTT.

This rearrangement joins TRBV20-1 to TRBJ2-7; no clear D gene. The CDR3 extends over 16 amino acids. The V and J ends lost 1 base and 3 bases respectively, with 19 bases between them. Germline V CDR1 and CDR2: DFQATT, SNEGSKA (reference sequence). This chain's CDR3 is CSARGGHLGENYEQYF. CDR3 in DNA: TGCAGTGCTAGAGGGGGTCACCTTGGGGAAAACTACGAGCAGTACTTC.

This rearrangement joins TRBV5-6 to TRBJ2-5; TRBD1 is a possible D gene (5 bases). The CDR3 extends over 15 amino acids. V dropped 0 bases and J dropped 3 bases, with 12 bases sitting between them. Germline CDR1 SGHDT, CDR2 YYEEEE. CDR3: CASSLAATAKETQYF. The CDR3 bases are TGTGCCAGCAGCTTGGCAGCGACAGCCAAAGAGACCCAGTACTTC.

This clonotype occurred a few times. J is TRBJ2-5 and V is TRBV28, with TRBD2 matching 11 bases. The CDR3 is 13 amino acids. From germline, CDR1 is MDHEN and CDR2 SYDVKM. The trim removed 9 bases at V and 4 bases at J, leaving 4 bases unmatched. CDR3 DNA sequence: TGTGCCAGTCTTAGCGGGGGGGCAGAGACCCAGTACTTC. It codes for CASLSGGAETQYF. Full variable domain (outside the CDR3, taken from reference TRBV28 and TRBJ2-5): DVKVTQSSRYLVKRTGEKVFLECVQDMDHENMFWYRQDPGLGLRLIYFSYDVKMKEKGDIPEGYSVSREKKERFSLILESASTNQTSMYLCASLSGGAETQYFGPGTRLLVL.

This clonotype was observed at least ten times. This chain links TRBV4-1 with TRBJ2-5, with D perhaps matching TRBD1 (6 bases). From germline, CDR1 is MGHRA and CDR2 YSYEKL. V gave up 2 bases and J gave up 2 bases, with 24 bases separating them. This CDR3 comprises 19 residues. The CDR3 nucleotides are TGCGCCAGCAGCCAATATTTTGGAGTTGGGGGCTTTGAGCAAGAGACCCAGTACTTC. Translation: CASSQYFGVGGFEQETQYF.

This clonotype was observed at least ten times. The rearrangement links TRBV20-1 to TRBJ2-1; a weak D match, TRBD1 (6 bases). The CDR3 extends over 14 amino acids. Trimming pared 6 bases from V and 2 bases from J, leaving 14 bases between. Germline V gene sequence: CDR1 DFQATT, CDR2 SNEGSKA (reference sequence). The CDR3 spells CSAIQGFTYNEQFF. CDR3 in DNA: TGCAGTGCGATCCAGGGGTTTACCTACAATGAGCAGTTCTTC.

This clonotype was counted between two and nine times. The CDR3 DNA reads as TGTGCCATCAGTGACAAACAGGGGAACCAAGAGACCCAGTACTTC. Its translation: CAISDKQGNQETQYF. The V gene is TRBV10-3, the J gene TRBJ2-5, with 7 positions matching TRBD1. The V gene end was trimmed by 3 bases and the J gene end by 0 bases; junction bases not matched to a gene: 4. There are 15 residues in the CDR3. Germline values: CDR1 ENHRY, CDR2 SYGVKD.

The chain joins TRBV20-1 to TRBJ2-3; TRBD2 aligns across 13 bases. V was pared by 3 bases and J by 0 bases, with 6 bases of the junction left unmatched. The CDR3 is 17 residues long. Germline CDR1 DFQATT, CDR2 SNEGSKA (reference sequence). The CDR3 loop is CSARRLAGGPSTDTQYF. The CDR3 DNA reads TGCAGTGCTAGGAGACTAGCGGGGGGCCCTAGCACAGATACGCAGTATTTT.

The rearrangement uses TRBV28 and TRBJ2-7; TRBD2 agrees at 10 bases. This CDR3 comprises 15 residues. V was clipped by 6 bases and J by 2 bases; unmatched bases: 7. The germline gives CDR1 MDHEN, CDR2 SYDVKM. CDR3 DNA: TGTGCCAGCAGGTACCTAGCGGGGGAACCCTACGAGCAGTACTTC. It yields the protein CASRYLAGEPYEQYF. Complete variable domain (other parts from reference TRBV28 and TRBJ2-7): DVKVTQSSRYLVKRTGEKVFLECVQDMDHENMFWYRQDPGLGLRLIYFSYDVKMKEKGDIPEGYSVSREKKERFSLILESASTNQTSMYLCASRYLAGEPYEQYFGPGTRLTVT.

This clonotype was detected many times. The rearrangement uses TRBV10-3 and TRBJ2-3; a possible D gene is TRBD1 (6 bases). Germline CDR1 ENHRY, CDR2 SYGVKD. The germline V and J ends were trimmed by 7 bases and 0 bases, with 11 bases remaining between them. The CDR3 is 14 amino acids. Here the CDR3 DNA reads TGTGCCATCACACCGGGACATAGCACAGATACGCAGTATTTT. Protein sequence: CAITPGHSTDTQYF.

V usage is TRBV10-3 and J usage is TRBJ2-2, with 8 bases that match TRBD1. The CDR3 runs 17 residues. V gave up 0 bases and J gave up 2 bases; unmatched junction bases: 5. Germline V gives CDR1 ENHRY, CDR2 SYGVKD. CDR3 bases: TGTGCCATCAGTGAGTCTGACAGGGGCCTAAACACCGGGGAGCTGTTTTTT. Translation: CAISESDRGLNTGELFF.

The J gene is TRBJ1-3, the V gene TRBV5-5; D uncertain. V lost 2 bases and J lost 4, with 10 bases in between. This CDR3 has 14 residues. Germline V lookup: CDR1 SGHKS, CDR2 YYEKEE (reference sequence). CDR3: CASSLWELGNTIYF. CDR3 bases: TGTGCCAGCAGCTTATGGGAGCTGGGAAACACCATATATTTT.

This clonotype was counted between two and nine times. V gene TRBV14 combines with J gene TRBJ1-1; D is unresolved. The CDR3 sequence is 15 residues long. V was pared by 1 base and J by 8 bases, with 17 bases between. Per the germline V gene, CDR1 is SGHDN and CDR2 is FVKESK. This chain's CDR3 is CASSQGSPWVAEAFF. In DNA, the CDR3 is TGTGCCAGCAGCCAAGGAAGTCCTTGGGTAGCGGAAGCTTTCTTT.

In its sample, this clonotype was seen a few times. The gene calls are TRBV12-5 and TRBJ2-3, with a tentative D call TRBD2 (7 bases). The V end was cut by 1 base, the J end by 2 bases, with 10 bases between. Germline CDR1 and CDR2: LGHNT and FRNRAP. The CDR3 is 15 residues long. CDR3 amino acids: CASGLEGGYTDTQYF. The CDR3 coding sequence is TGTGCTAGTGGTTTGGAGGGGGGGTACACAGATACGCAGTATTTT.

In this sample, this clonotype turned up a few times. V gene TRBV25-1 combines with J gene TRBJ1-2; possibly TRBD1 for D (5 bases). V was clipped by 2 bases and J by 6 bases, with 7 bases between them. Germline-derived CDR1 and CDR2 are MGHDK and SYGVNS. The CDR3 sequence is 12 residues long. The CDR3 bases are TGTGCCAGCAGTGAAGCCAGGGATGGCTACACCTTC. Protein sequence: CASSEARDGYTF.